Described below is a single T cell receptor (beta chain) sequence and its context. The sample is drawn from a study of blood T cell repertoires in COVID-19. On the study more broadly: Sources were T cells, B-cell-depleted T cells, or PBMCs; the material itself was cDNA or gDNA.

V dropped 3 bases and J dropped 1 base, with 16 bases sitting between them. Germline V gives CDR1 KGHSH, CDR2 LQKENI. There are 17 residues in the CDR3. In the authors' methods: Amplified reference gene primers provided the basis for estimating nucleated cell counts. Here immunoSEQ multiplex PCR was the method, and the copy in TCRdb shows in-frame clones only, minus some. V and J calls plus clone size are reproduced from that table; the DNA served to infer D and trimming. The sample shows 350,000 or so clones, roughly nine tenths of them seen only once. The chain couples TRBV18 to TRBJ1-5; no reliable D call. The clonotype was recovered from an older woman with COVID-19, enrolled during active disease. Sequencing was done on a sample of peripheral blood. The CDR3 spells CASSPNLDLSSNQPQHF. As DNA, the CDR3 is TGTGCCAGCTCACCCAATTTGGACTTGTCCAGCAATCAGCCCCAGCATTTT.